One sample yielded the 13 T cell receptor beta chains listed below, sequenced in a study of T cell responses to AZD1222 COVID-19 vaccine. Profiled with immunoSEQ multiplex PCR; TCRdb holds only in-frame clones, not every one. The table includes roughly 140,000 clones, around nine tenths detected once. The material sequenced was peripheral blood, taken on day 0 of AZD1222 vaccination. These receptors came from an adult in good health.

This rearrangement joins TRBV6-4 to TRBJ2-2; D is uncertain. Trimming shortened V by 3 bases and J by 3 bases, and 5 bases separated the two germline ends. The CDR3 spans 13 residues. Germline V gene sequence: CDR1 MRHNA, CDR2 SNTAGT. This CDR3 is CASSESDTGELFF. The CDR3 DNA is TGTGCCAGCAGTGAGTCCGACACCGGGGAGCTGTTTTTT.

The chain couples TRBV13 to TRBJ2-1; 8 nucleotides line up with TRBD1. This CDR3 contains 16 residues. Trimming cost V 8 bases and J 4 bases; bases outside gene matches: 13. Germline V gene data show CDR1 as PRHDT and CDR2 as FYEKMQ (reference sequence). The CDR3 loop reads CASATGDAPPYNEQFF. CDR3 nucleotide sequence: TGTGCCAGCGCGACAGGGGACGCCCCACCTTACAATGAGCAGTTCTTC.

J is TRBJ2-1 and V is TRBV4-3, with TRBD2 as a possible D gene (5 bases). CDR3 length: 16 amino acids. Per the germline V gene, CDR1 is LGHNA and CDR2 is YSLEER. With 3 bases removed from V and 3 bases from J, the gap between germline ends came to 15 bases. The chain's CDR3 is CASSQKRDAFYNEQFF. The CDR3 DNA follows: TGCGCCAGCAGCCAGAAGAGGGATGCCTTCTACAATGAGCAGTTCTTC.

The chain links TRBV5-1 to TRBJ1-6, with 9 nucleotides matching TRBD1. This CDR3 has 15 residues. Germline CDR1 reads SGHRS; CDR2 reads YFSETQ. The V segment lost 4 bases and the J segment 7 bases; nucleotides outside the gene matches: 6. CDR3 protein: CASSRQGGANSPLHF. The CDR3 nucleotides are TGCGCCAGCAGCCGACAGGGGGGCGCGAATTCACCCCTCCACTTT.

The V and J genes are TRBV6-5 and TRBJ1-2; D call uncertain. The ends were cut back, 4 bases at V and 8 bases at J, with 11 bases in the middle. The germline gives CDR1 MNHEY, CDR2 SVGAGI. The CDR3 length is 12 residues. The CDR3 coding sequence is TGTGCCAGCAGTTCGGGCCTTGTGGGCTACACCTTC. As protein: CASSSGLVGYTF.

The chain's CDR3 is CASSTGSSYEQYF. Here the CDR3 DNA reads TGTGCCAGCAGTACCGGGAGCTCCTACGAGCAGTACTTC. The rearrangement joins TRBV2 to TRBJ2-7, with D tentatively TRBD2 (6 bases). The CDR3 is 13 amino acids. V was clipped by 5 bases and J by 0 bases, with 8 bases between them. Per the germline V gene, CDR1 is SNHLY and CDR2 is FYNNEI.

The J gene is TRBJ2-1, the V gene TRBV7-9; perhaps TRBD2 as D (6 bases). V lost 4 bases and J lost 7, with 20 bases in between. This CDR3 is 16 amino acids long. Germline V gives CDR1 SEHNR, CDR2 FQNEAQ (reference sequence). DNA of the CDR3: TGTGCCAGCAGCTCGACCGACCCAAACCGGGGGAATGAGCAGTTCTTC. Residues: CASSSTDPNRGNEQFF.

This clone has a handful of counts. This chain uses TRBV6-6 with TRBJ1-4; TRBD1 matches at 11 bases. V was clipped by 2 bases and J by 10 bases; unmatched bases: 6. CDR1 MNHNY and CDR2 SVGAGI come from the germline V gene (reference sequence). The CDR3 is 15 residues long. For the CDR3, the DNA is TGTGCCAGCAGTTACGTTCGGACAGGGGGCGGAAAACTGTTTTTT. This encodes CASSYVRTGGGKLFF.

The chain recombines TRBV28 with TRBJ1-2; TRBD1 matches at 7 bases. V gave up 4 bases and J gave up 8 bases; unmatched junction bases: 10. Looked up from germline, CDR1 is MDHEN and CDR2 is SYDVKM. This CDR3 has 14 residues. CDR3 in DNA: TGTGCCAGCAGTTCTTACAGGGGAGTTGGGGGCTACACCTTC. This translates into CASSSYRGVGGYTF.

This chain links TRBV11-2 with TRBJ1-5; D uncertain. Germline V gives CDR1 SGHAT, CDR2 FQNNGV. The CDR3 length is 15 residues. V lost 4 bases to trimming and J lost 2 bases, with 12 bases between them. The CDR3 DNA is TGTGCCAGCAGCTCAAGCTATTGGGGCAATCAGCCCCAGCATTTT. This codes for CASSSSYWGNQPQHF.

This chain connects TRBV11-3 to TRBJ2-1; D remains unclear. V lost 2 bases to trimming and J lost 2 bases, with 7 bases between them. Looked up from germline, CDR1 is SGHNT and CDR2 is YENEEA. The CDR3 spans 14 residues. As DNA, the CDR3 is TGTGCCAGCAGCTTACTGGGGACCTACAATGAGCAGTTCTTC. Translated: CASSLLGTYNEQFF.

The genes are TRBV7-2 and TRBJ1-3; D is unresolved. The V gene lost 0 bases and the J gene lost 0 bases, with 3 bases spanning the gap. This CDR3 contains 14 residues. Germline V gene lookup returns CDR1 SGHTA and CDR2 FQGNSA. Here the CDR3 DNA reads TGTGCCAGCAGCTTAGCGAGCTCTGGAAACACCATATATTTT. Amino acids: CASSLASSGNTIYF.

This rearrangement joins TRBV7-8 to TRBJ1-3; 7 positions match TRBD1. V shed 0 bases and J 4 bases; nucleotides not matched to a gene: 6. The germline gives CDR1 SGHVS, CDR2 FQNEAQ. The CDR3 is 16 amino acids. CDR3 coding DNA: TGTGCCAGCAGCTTAGCTTCGACAGGGCCCGGAAACACCATATATTTT. This codes for CASSLASTGPGNTIYF.